This passage covers 22 T cell receptor beta chains from one sample sequenced in a study of T cell clonality in common variable immunodeficiency. Study outcomes and limitations: Fewer deletions and N-nucleotide insertions were reportedly seen in common variable immunodeficiency TCR beta sequences.

The antigens these receptors bind are not known. The method was immunoSEQ multiplex PCR; TCRdb's version includes in-frame clones alone and lacks a portion of them. Singletons are absent from the sample, which has more than 13,000 clones. The sequenced sample was peripheral blood mononuclear cells. The receptors derive from a human donor with common variable immunodeficiency.

With regard to this clone: The CDR3 end is not reached by the read, which stops 3 residues before it; the germline J gene fills it in. The chain carries TRBV19 and TRBJ2-7, with a tentative D call TRBD1 (6 bases). CDR1 is LNHDA, CDR2 SQIVND, per germline (reference sequence). This CDR3 is 14 amino acids long. Trimming took off 3 bases at V and 0 bases at J, with 9 bases between the two ends. CDR3 DNA (partial): TGTGCCAGTAGTATGACAGGAGACTCCTACGAG. Translation: CASSMTGDSYE. The CDR3 in full is CASSMTGDSYEQYF.

Comment on this clone: Read data end 3 residues before the CDR3 end; the end is taken from the germline J gene. The chain combines TRBV7-6 with TRBJ1-6; D might be TRBD1 (5 bases). V lost 0 bases to trimming and J lost 0 bases, with 6 bases between them. The CDR3 spans 16 residues. Germline V lookup: CDR1 SGHVS, CDR2 FNYEAQ. The sequenced CDR3 bases are TGTGCCAGCAGCTTAGCGGGGGGCTCCTATAATTCACCC. Amino acid sequence: CASSLAGGSYNSP. From start to end, the CDR3 is CASSLAGGSYNSPLHF.

This clone was picked up a small number of times. Coverage ceases 3 residues before the CDR3 finishes, and the germline J gene fills in the end. This chain links TRBV30 with TRBJ2-3, with 7 bases matching TRBD2. V lost 0 bases to trimming and J lost 2 bases; unmatched junction nucleotides: 8. This CDR3 is built from 16 residues. CDR1 GTSNPN and CDR2 SVGIG come from the germline V gene (reference sequence). CDR3 DNA (partial): TGTGCCTGGAGTGTGAGCAGCGGGGCTGACACAGATACG. This sequence encodes CAWSVSSGADTDT. The complete CDR3 sequence is CAWSVSSGADTDTQYF.

This clone was counted only a few times. The read ends 3 residues before the CDR3 terminus; that terminus is restored from the germline J gene. The chain recombines TRBV13 with TRBJ1-1; 7 bases match TRBD1. The ends lost 4 bases at V and 6 bases at J; junction bases unmatched: 26. This CDR3 has 20 residues. The germline V gene has CDR1 PRHDT and CDR2 FYEKMQ (reference sequence). The CDR3 bases that were read are TGTGCCAGCAGCTCGAAACAAGGGGGCTGGTGGGGCAAAGGGGACCCTGAA. Translating gives CASSSKQGGWWGKGDPE. The full CDR3 protein is CASSSKQGGWWGKGDPEAFF.

There are a few counts of this clone. From the germline J gene comes the end of the CDR3, since the read stops 3 residues before it. The V call is TRBV7-9, the J call TRBJ2-7, with D maybe TRBD1 (6 bases). The V end lost 2 bases, the J end lost 0 bases, and 11 bases lay between the germline ends. This CDR3 is built from 15 residues. The germline gives CDR1 SEHNR, CDR2 FQNEAQ (reference sequence). The sequenced CDR3 bases are TGTGCCAGCAGCTTATCAGGGGCGACCTCCTACGAG. This gives the protein CASSLSGATSYE. The full CDR3 protein is CASSLSGATSYEQYF.

With respect to this clone: The read is 3 residues too short to cover the CDR3 end, so that end is filled in from the germline J gene. The chain uses TRBV18 and TRBJ1-6, with D possibly matching TRBD1 (6 bases). CDR1 is KGHSH, CDR2 LQKENI, per germline. CDR3 length: 15 residues. Trimming left V 6 bases short and J 7 bases short, with 16 bases between. Incomplete CDR3 DNA: TGTGCCAGCTCTATAGGGGGACGTGGGAATTCACCC. Protein sequence: CASSIGGRGNSP. The whole CDR3 is CASSIGGRGNSPLHF.

About this clone itself: The sequenced fragment ends 3 residues before the CDR3 boundary, so the rest is inferred from the germline J gene. J is TRBJ1-1 and V is TRBV19, with D maybe TRBD1 (6 bases). The V and J ends lost 6 bases and 4 bases respectively, with 18 bases between them. The germline V gene has CDR1 LNHDA and CDR2 SQIVND (reference sequence). This CDR3 has 15 residues. The CDR3: CASSPFGGGPTEAFF. The sequenced CDR3 bases are TGTGCCAGTAGCCCCTTTGGGGGCGGGCCCACTGAA.

In the case of this clone: Coverage ceases 3 residues before the CDR3 finishes, and the germline J gene fills in the end. The genes are TRBV18 and TRBJ1-1; D is unresolved. The CDR3 is made up of 13 amino acids. The germline gives CDR1 KGHSH, CDR2 LQKENI. Trimming left V 3 bases short and J 0 bases short, with 5 bases between. CDR3 sequence: CASSPPVNTEAFF. The DNA read from the CDR3 is TGTGCCAGCTCACCTCCAGTGAACACTGAA. Filled out from reference TRBV18 and TRBJ1-1, the complete variable domain reads NAGVMQNPRHLVRRRGQEARLRCSPMKGHSHVYWYRQLPEEGLKFMVYLQKENIIDESGMPKERFSAEFPKEGPSILRIQQVVRGDSAAYFCASSPPVNTEAFFGQGTRLTVV.

On this clone itself: The CDR3 is cut off 3 residues early in the read; its end comes from the germline J gene. The rearrangement joins TRBV11-1 to TRBJ2-7; D is possibly TRBD2 (5 bases). CDR1 and CDR2 from the germline V gene are SGHAT and FQDESV (reference sequence). This CDR3 is 12 amino acids long. Trimming removed 5 bases at V and 3 bases at J, with 8 bases between. The sequenced part of the CDR3 DNA is TGTGCCAGCAGCCCAGGAGGCTACGAG. It specifies CASSPGGYE. The entire CDR3 protein reads CASSPGGYEQYF. The whole variable domain, remainder taken from reference TRBV11-1 and TRBJ2-7, is EAEVAQSPRYKITEKSQAVAFWCDPISGHATLYWYRQILGQGPELLVQFQDESVVDDSQLPKDRFSAERLKGVDSTLKIQPAELGDSAMYLCASSPGGYEQYFGPGTRLTVT.

With respect to this clone: The missing CDR3 end, 3 residues past where the read stops, is filled in from the germline J gene. The rearrangement links TRBV19 to TRBJ2-5; TRBD2 aligns across 11 bases. Losses at the gene ends were 3 bases for V and 2 bases for J; bases not matched to a gene: 11. Germline loops: CDR1 LNHDA, CDR2 SQIVND (reference sequence). The CDR3 contains 18 residues. The sequenced part of the CDR3 DNA is TGTGCCAGTAGTATGCTTCTTTGGGCTAGCGGGGGGCAAGAGACC. Its translation is CASSMLLWASGGQET. The full CDR3 reads CASSMLLWASGGQETQYF.

This clone was detected only a few times. The sequence runs out 3 residues before the end of the CDR3; the remainder is reconstructed from the germline J gene. The V and J genes are TRBV6-7 and TRBJ1-6; perhaps TRBD1 as D (5 bases). Being an ORF, TRBV6-7 has a function that is uncertain. The CDR3 is 15 amino acids. Trimming removed 1 base at V and 7 bases at J, with 11 bases between. CDR3 residues: CASSYCQGNNSPLHF. CDR3 DNA (partial): TGTGCCAGCAGTTACTGCCAGGGTAACAATTCACCC.

This clone was recorded a few times. The CDR3 end is not reached by the read, which stops 3 residues before it; the germline J gene fills it in. This chain links TRBV19 with TRBJ1-3; no clear D gene. Germline loops: CDR1 LNHDA, CDR2 SQIVND (reference sequence). V shed 3 bases and J shed 0 bases, with 6 bases lying between them. This CDR3 is built from 14 residues. CDR3 amino acids: CASSITGSGNTIYF. The sequenced part of the CDR3 DNA is TGTGCCAGTAGTATTACGGGCTCTGGAAACACC.

This clone was detected only a few times. The read halts 3 residues ahead of the CDR3 end, with the missing end drawn from the germline J gene. V and J are TRBV18 and TRBJ1-5; maybe TRBD1 (6 bases). CDR3 length: 17 residues. CDR1 is KGHSH and CDR2 is LQKENI in the germline V gene. The V gene lost 1 base and the J gene lost 6 bases, with 19 bases spanning the gap. The covered CDR3 bases are TGTGCCAGCTCACCACTATCGGCGGGGGGCGCACCTCAGCCC. Translating it yields CASSPLSAGGAPQP. The whole CDR3 sequence reads CASSPLSAGGAPQPQHF.

This clone was detected a few times. The read falls 3 residues short of the CDR3 end, and the missing part is taken from the germline J gene. V gene TRBV2 combines with J gene TRBJ2-3; 7 nucleotides line up with TRBD1. V dropped 6 bases and J dropped 0; count of bases not matched to a gene: 15. The V gene's germline CDR1 is SNHLY and CDR2 FYNNEI. The CDR3 consists of 18 residues. The chain's CDR3 is CASSRLWLPTGSTDTQYF. The covered CDR3 bases are TGTGCCAGCAGCCGCTTATGGTTACCGACAGGGAGCACAGATACG.

To note about this clone: The read terminates 3 residues before the CDR3 end, so the remaining end is supplied by the germline J gene. The V call is TRBV7-2, the J call TRBJ1-6; D is unclear. CDR1 is SGHTA and CDR2 is FQGNSA in the germline V gene. The CDR3 totals 15 residues. Trimming took 1 base from V and 7 from J, leaving 11 bases between them. The covered CDR3 bases are TGTGCCAGCAGCTTAGGCAGGCATGGAAATTCACCC. Protein product: CASSLGRHGNSP. The complete CDR3 protein is CASSLGRHGNSPLHF.

Judged by abundance, this clone is medium-sized. The read falls 3 residues short of the CDR3 end, and the missing part is taken from the germline J gene. This chain joins TRBV18 and TRBJ2-2, with a possible D match to TRBD2 (5 bases). V shed 2 bases and J shed 5 bases, with 12 bases lying between them. The germline gives CDR1 KGHSH, CDR2 LQKENI. The CDR3 length is 15 residues. The CDR3 loop is CASSPEGSWTGELFF. The CDR3 DNA, read in part, is TGTGCCAGCTCACCAGAGGGCAGTTGGACCGGGGAG.

This clone has just a few counts. The read halts 3 residues ahead of the CDR3 end, with the missing end drawn from the germline J gene. V and J are TRBV7-2 and TRBJ2-5, with D perhaps matching TRBD2 (7 bases). The CDR3 contains 14 residues. Germline-derived CDR1 and CDR2 are SGHTA and FQGNSA. Deletions cut 2 bases from V and 4 bases from J, with 11 bases between. This CDR3 is CASSLTGRGETQYF. The CDR3 DNA, read in part, is TGTGCCAGCAGCTTAACAGGGAGGGGAGAGACC.

This clone occurred a few times. Read data end 3 residues before the CDR3 end; the end is taken from the germline J gene. The chain recombines TRBV2 with TRBJ2-1; D might be TRBD2 (7 bases). V was trimmed by 7 bases and J by 7 bases, leaving 26 bases between them. Germline V CDR1 and CDR2: SNHLY, FYNNEI. The length of the CDR3 is 17 residues. Incomplete CDR3 DNA: TGTGCCAGCACTGCGCCTCTATTTAGGGGGGGCTCTAATGAG. Translation gives CASTAPLFRGGSNE. The entire CDR3 protein is CASTAPLFRGGSNEQFF.

The DNA read from the CDR3 is TGCAGCGCCTCCGTGTACTCTGGAAACACC. Translation: CSASVYSGNT. The whole CDR3 sequence reads CSASVYSGNTIYF. The chain has TRBV29-1 and TRBJ1-3; no definite D call. Read coverage stops 3 residues before the CDR3 terminus; the germline J gene supplies the remainder. V lost 7 bases and J lost 0, with 10 bases in between. Germline values: CDR1 SQVTM, CDR2 ANQGSEA. There are 13 residues in the CDR3. Full variable domain (remainder filled in from reference TRBV29-1 and TRBJ1-3): SAVISQKPSRDICQRGTSLTIQCQVDSQVTMMFWYRQQPGQSLTLIATANQGSEATYESGFVIDKFPISRPNLTFSTLTVSNMSPEDSSIYLCSASVYSGNTIYFGEGSWLTVV.

This clone was counted between two and nine times. The missing CDR3 end, 3 residues past where the read stops, is filled in from the germline J gene. This sequence joins TRBV7-2 and TRBJ2-7, with D unresolved. The CDR3 runs 11 residues. The germline V and J ends were trimmed by 5 bases and 4 bases, with 6 bases remaining between them. CDR1 and CDR2 from the germline V gene are SGHTA and FQGNSA. The CDR3 region is CASSRRYEQYF. CDR3 DNA, as far as it was read: TGTGCCAGCAGCCGCAGGTACGAG.

In this sample, this clone is medium-sized (0.01 to 0.1%). Incomplete CDR3 DNA: TGTGCCAGTAGTAGAAGACAGGGACAAAATCAGCCC. It specifies CASSRRQGQNQP. In full, the CDR3 is CASSRRQGQNQPQHF. The rearrangement uses TRBV19 and TRBJ1-5, with TRBD1 matching over 7 bases. The CDR3 is cut off 3 residues early in the read; its end comes from the germline J gene. The J segment lost 4 bases and the V segment lost 4 bases, leaving 7 bases of the junction unmatched. The CDR3 is 15 residues long. Germline loops: CDR1 LNHDA, CDR2 SQIVND (reference sequence).

On this clone itself: The sequenced fragment ends 3 residues before the CDR3 boundary, so the rest is inferred from the germline J gene. The J gene is TRBJ2-3, the V gene TRBV11-2; D is uncertain. Germline CDR1 is SGHAT and CDR2 is FQNNGV. This CDR3 has 13 amino acids. Trimming removed 3 bases at V and 2 bases at J, with 6 bases between. The CDR3 loop reads CASSFSFTDTQYF. The CDR3 DNA, read in part, is TGTGCCAGCAGCTTCTCCTTCACAGATACG.